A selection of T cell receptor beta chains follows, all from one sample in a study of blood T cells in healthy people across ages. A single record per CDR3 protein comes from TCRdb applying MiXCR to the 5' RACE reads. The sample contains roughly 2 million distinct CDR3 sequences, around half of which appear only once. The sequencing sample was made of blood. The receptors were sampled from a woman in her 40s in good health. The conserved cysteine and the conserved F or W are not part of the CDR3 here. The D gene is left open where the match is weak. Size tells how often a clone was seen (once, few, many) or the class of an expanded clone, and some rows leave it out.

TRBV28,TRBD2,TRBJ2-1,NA,ASSSKLAGSYNEQF
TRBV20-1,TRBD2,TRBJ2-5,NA,SARVSAGQETQY
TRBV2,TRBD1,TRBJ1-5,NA,ASSRPGGDYSNQPQH
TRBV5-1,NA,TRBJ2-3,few,ASSLADPPSDTQY
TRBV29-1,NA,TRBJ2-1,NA,SVEGGVTYNEQF
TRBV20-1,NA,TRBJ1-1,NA,SRVFSNTEAF
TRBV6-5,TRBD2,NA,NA,ASSYSYLAGGVYNEQY
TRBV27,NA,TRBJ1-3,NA,ASSLGRGFAIY
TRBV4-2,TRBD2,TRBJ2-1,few,ASSQDEVGLAGGVYNEQF
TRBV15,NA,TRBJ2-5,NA,ATRKTGVGNLQETQY
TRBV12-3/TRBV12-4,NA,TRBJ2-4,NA,ASSPGSPLAKNIQY
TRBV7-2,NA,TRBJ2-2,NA,ASSRNANTGELF
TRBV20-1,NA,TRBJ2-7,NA,SAPRLGGAYEQY
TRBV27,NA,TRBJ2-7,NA,ASSLLAGSYEQY
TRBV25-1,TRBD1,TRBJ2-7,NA,ASSESGTGVLEQY
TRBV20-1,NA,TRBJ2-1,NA,SAPNRAENYNEQF
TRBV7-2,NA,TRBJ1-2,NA,ASSFPPEGYT
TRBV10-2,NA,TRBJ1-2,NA,ASSESPGQSYGYT
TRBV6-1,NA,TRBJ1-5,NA,ASSEQDGRGQPQH
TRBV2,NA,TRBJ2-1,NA,ASSEVARNNNAQF
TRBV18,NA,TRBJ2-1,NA,ASSPGMGRNEQF
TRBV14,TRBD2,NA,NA,ASSQPIAGQETQF
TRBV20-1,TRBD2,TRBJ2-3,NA,SAETSGGAYSTDTQY
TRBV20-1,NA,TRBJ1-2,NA,SASSGEDYGYT
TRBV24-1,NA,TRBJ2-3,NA,ATSGRDTDTDTQY
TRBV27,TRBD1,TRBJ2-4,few,ASRPGQGNIQY
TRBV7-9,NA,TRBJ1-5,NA,ASSGTSLSNQPQH
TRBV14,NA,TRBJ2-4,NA,ASSQKRDNTAKNIQY
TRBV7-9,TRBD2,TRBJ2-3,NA,ASSLAPLAGGQDTQY
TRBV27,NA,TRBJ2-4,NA,ASSAGINLAKNIQY
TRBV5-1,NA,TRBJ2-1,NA,ASRTFSDEQF
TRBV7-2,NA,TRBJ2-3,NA,ASNSFLNTQY
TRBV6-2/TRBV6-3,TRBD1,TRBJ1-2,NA,ASSMPGTGLNYGYT
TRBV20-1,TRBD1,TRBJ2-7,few,RPGQGGTYEQY
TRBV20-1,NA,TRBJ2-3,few,SARSGRGDTQY
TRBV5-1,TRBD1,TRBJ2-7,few,ASSLAPGTVSYEQY
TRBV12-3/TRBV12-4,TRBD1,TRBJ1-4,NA,ASSFDGQEATNEKLF